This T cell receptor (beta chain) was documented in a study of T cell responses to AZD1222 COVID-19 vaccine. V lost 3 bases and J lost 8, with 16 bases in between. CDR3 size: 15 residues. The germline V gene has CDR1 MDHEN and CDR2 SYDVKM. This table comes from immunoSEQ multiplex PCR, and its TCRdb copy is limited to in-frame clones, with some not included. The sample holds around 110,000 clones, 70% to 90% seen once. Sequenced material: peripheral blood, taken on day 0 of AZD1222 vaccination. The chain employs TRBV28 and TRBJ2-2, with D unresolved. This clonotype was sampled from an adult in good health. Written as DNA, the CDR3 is TGTGCCAGCAGTTTGTCGGCGGCAAGGAGAGGGGAGCTGTTTTTT. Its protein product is CASSLSAARRGELFF.